Listed below are T cell receptor beta chains from one sample, sequenced in a study of Graves' ophthalmopathy and Graves' hyperthyroidism. One entry per CDR3 protein results from TCRdb running MiXCR on the multiplex PCR reads. The sample has approximately 210,000 distinct CDR3 sequences; about 22% are singletons. Sequencing was performed on peripheral blood. The receptor set was obtained from a woman in her forties or fifties with Graves' ophthalmopathy. Both conserved end residues are part of each CDR3. The D gene is left open where the match is weak. Clone size is stated in some rows and not others, as once, few, many or a class when expanded.

TGTGCCAGCAGGACTAGCGGGAGCAAGACCCAGTACTTC,CASRTSGSKTQYF,TRBJ2-5,TRBV6-2/TRBV6-3,few,TRBD2
TGTGCCAGCACCCTAGGGGACAGGGTTTACACTGAAGCTTTCTTT,CASTLGDRVYTEAFF,TRBJ1-1,TRBV9,many,TRBD1
TGTGCCAGCAGTGGGGACTTAGGGACGAAGTACTTC,CASSGDLGTKYF,TRBJ2-7,TRBV28,.,.
TGTGCCAGCAGTAGTCGGTCTGCCCTCCACTTT,CASSSRSALHF,TRBJ1-6,TRBV12-3/TRBV12-4,many,.
TGTGCCAGCAGGGTCCCCCCAGGTACTGGGGCCAACGTCCTGACTTTC,CASRVPPGTGANVLTF,TRBJ2-6,TRBV6-1,many,.
TGCGCCAACAGCGGGGGACTAGCGGGAGGGCCCCCCAACAGCCAAGAGACCCAGTACTTC,CANSGGLAGGPPNSQETQYF,TRBJ2-5,TRBV5-1,once,TRBD2
TGTGCCAGCAGTTACCTCAGGGATCGAGAGACCCAGTACTTC,CASSYLRDRETQYF,TRBJ2-5,TRBV6-5,.,.
TGTGCCAGCATCCGGGACGCCGCCTCTGGGGCCAACGTCCTGACTTTC,CASIRDAASGANVLTF,TRBJ2-6,TRBV2,many,.
TGTGCCAGCAGCGGCCTAGCGGGAGCGTCGACCTACGAGCAGTACTTC,CASSGLAGASTYEQYF,TRBJ2-7,TRBV11-2,.,TRBD2
TGTGCCAGCAGAGGTCAGGCGACCCTGGGAAACACCATATATTTT,CASRGQATLGNTIYF,TRBJ1-3,TRBV2,many,.